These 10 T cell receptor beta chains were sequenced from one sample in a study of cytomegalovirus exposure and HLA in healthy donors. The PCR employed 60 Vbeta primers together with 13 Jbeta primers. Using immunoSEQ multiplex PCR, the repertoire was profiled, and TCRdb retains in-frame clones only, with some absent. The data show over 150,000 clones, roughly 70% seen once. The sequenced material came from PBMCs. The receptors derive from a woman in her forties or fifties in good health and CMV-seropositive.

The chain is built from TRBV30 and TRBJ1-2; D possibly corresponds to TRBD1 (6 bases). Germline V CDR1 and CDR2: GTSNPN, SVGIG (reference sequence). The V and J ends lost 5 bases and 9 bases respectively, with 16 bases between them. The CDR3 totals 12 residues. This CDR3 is CAWGGGGGSYTF. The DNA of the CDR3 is TGTGCCTGGGGTGGTGGGGGCGGAAGCTACACCTTC.

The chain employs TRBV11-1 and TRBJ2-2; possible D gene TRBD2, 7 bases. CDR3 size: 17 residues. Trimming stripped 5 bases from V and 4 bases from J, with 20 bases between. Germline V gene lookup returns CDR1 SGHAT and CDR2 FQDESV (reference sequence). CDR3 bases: TGTGCCAGCAGCCTAGTCGCGGGGGCTGGTGGCACCGGGGAGCTGTTTTTT. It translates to CASSLVAGAGGTGELFF.

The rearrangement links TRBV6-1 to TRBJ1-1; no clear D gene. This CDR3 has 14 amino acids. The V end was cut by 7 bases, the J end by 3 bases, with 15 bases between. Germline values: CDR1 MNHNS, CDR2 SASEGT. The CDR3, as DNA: TGTGCCAGCAATCGTGCGGGAGGGTACACTGAAGCTTTCTTT. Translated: CASNRAGGYTEAFF.

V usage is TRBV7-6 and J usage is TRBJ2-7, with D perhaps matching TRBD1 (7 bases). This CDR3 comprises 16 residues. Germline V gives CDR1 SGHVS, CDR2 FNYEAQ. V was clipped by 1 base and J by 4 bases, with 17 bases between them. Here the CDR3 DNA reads TGTGCCAGCAGCTTAGATCCTCCCCAGGGGGGATACGAGCAGTACTTC. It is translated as CASSLDPPQGGYEQYF.

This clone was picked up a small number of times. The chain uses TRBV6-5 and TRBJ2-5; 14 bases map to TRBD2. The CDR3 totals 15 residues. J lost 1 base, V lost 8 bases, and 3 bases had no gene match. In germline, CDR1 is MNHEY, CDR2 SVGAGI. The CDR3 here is CASGGLAGGQETQYF. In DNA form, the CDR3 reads TGTGCCAGCGGAGGACTAGCGGGGGGCCAAGAGACCCAGTACTTC.

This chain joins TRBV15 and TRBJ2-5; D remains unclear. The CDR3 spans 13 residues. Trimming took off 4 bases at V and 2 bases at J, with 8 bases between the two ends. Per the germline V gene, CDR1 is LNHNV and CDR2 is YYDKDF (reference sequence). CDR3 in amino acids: CATSIGAQETQYF. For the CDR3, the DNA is TGTGCCACCAGCATCGGTGCTCAAGAGACCCAGTACTTC.

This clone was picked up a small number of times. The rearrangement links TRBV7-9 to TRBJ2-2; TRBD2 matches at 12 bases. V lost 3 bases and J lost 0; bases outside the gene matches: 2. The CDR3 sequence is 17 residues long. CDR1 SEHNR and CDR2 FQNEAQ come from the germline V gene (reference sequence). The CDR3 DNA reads TGTGCCAGCAGCTTTAGACTAGCGGGGGCGAACACCGGGGAGCTGTTTTTT. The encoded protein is CASSFRLAGANTGELFF.

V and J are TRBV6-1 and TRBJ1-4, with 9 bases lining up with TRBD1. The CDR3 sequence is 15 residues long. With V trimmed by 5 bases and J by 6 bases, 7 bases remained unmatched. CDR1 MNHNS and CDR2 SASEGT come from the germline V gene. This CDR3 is CASSSSTGGHEKLFF. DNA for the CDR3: TGTGCCAGCAGTTCAAGCACAGGGGGCCATGAAAAACTGTTTTTT.

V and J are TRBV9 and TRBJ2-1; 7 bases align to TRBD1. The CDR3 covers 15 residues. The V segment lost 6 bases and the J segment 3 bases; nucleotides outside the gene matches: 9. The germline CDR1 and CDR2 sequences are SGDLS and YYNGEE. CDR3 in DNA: TGTGCCAGCAACCCAGGGGGACGGATCTACAATGAGCAGTTCTTC. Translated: CASNPGGRIYNEQFF.

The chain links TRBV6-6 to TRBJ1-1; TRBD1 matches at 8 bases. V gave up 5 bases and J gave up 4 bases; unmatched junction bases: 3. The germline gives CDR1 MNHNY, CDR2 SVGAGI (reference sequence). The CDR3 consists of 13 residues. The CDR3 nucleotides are TGTGCCAGCAGTCTCACAGGGGGCACTGAAGCTTTCTTT. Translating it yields CASSLTGGTEAFF.